This entry lists 8 T cell receptor beta chains sequenced from one sample in a study of cytomegalovirus exposure and HLA in healthy donors (dated by TCRdb to the late 2010s). Library preparation employed the immunoSEQ multiplex PCR assay. For the multiplex PCR, a mixture combining 60 forward primers for TCR Vbeta segments and 13 reverse primers for TCR Jbeta segments was used. TCRdb took this table from immuneACCESS and kept in-frame rearrangements with V and J called. Such tables lack part of the clones; where checked against another copy, unresolved V genes explain under half of the gap, and the rest is unexplained. This sample is represented by 25,000 to 40,000 clones; less than 55% of them were singletons. The top ten hold 2% of the sample. What was sequenced was PBMCs. These TCRs come from a woman in her fifties or sixties in good health and CMV-seronegative.

This clone was observed a handful of times. The rearrangement uses TRBV7-6 and TRBJ2-2, with 9 bases that match TRBD2. Germline lookup yields CDR1 SGHVS and CDR2 FNYEAQ. V lost 6 bases, J lost 1 base, and 18 bases stayed unmatched. The length of the CDR3 is 20 residues. The CDR3 here is CASSRLGGRATQLNTGELFF. The DNA for the CDR3 is TGTGCCAGCAGTCGGTTGGGCGGGAGGGCCACACAATTGAACACCGGGGAGCTGTTTTTT.

The genes are TRBV7-2 and TRBJ1-4; 8 bases match TRBD1. The length of the CDR3 is 13 residues. Losses at the gene ends were 5 bases for V and 11 bases for J; bases not matched to a gene: 7. Germline-derived CDR1 and CDR2 are SGHTA and FQGNSA. The CDR3 loop reads CASSLGQGRKLFF. CDR3 coding DNA: TGTGCCAGCAGCCTAGGACAGGGAAGGAAACTGTTTTTT.

Only a few counts were recorded for this clone. The V call is TRBV10-3, the J call TRBJ2-2; no clear D gene. Germline V gene sequence: CDR1 ENHRY, CDR2 SYGVKD. The ends were cut back, 5 bases at V and 4 bases at J, with 11 bases in the middle. The length of the CDR3 is 14 residues. The CDR3 region is CAISRTETTGELFF. CDR3 DNA: TGTGCCATCAGTCGAACAGAGACCACCGGGGAGCTGTTTTTT.

J is TRBJ2-4 and V is TRBV7-2; TRBD1 matches at 7 bases. CDR1 is SGHTA, CDR2 FQGNSA, per germline. The CDR3 has 14 amino acids. V lost 5 bases and J lost 8; bases outside the gene matches: 9. The CDR3: CASSDPGTDDIQYF. For the CDR3, the DNA is TGTGCCAGCAGCGACCCCGGGACAGATGACATTCAGTACTTC. Drawing the rest from reference TRBV7-2 and TRBJ2-4, the complete variable domain is GAGVSQSPSNKVTEKGKDVELRCDPISGHTALYWYRQSLGQGLEFLIYFQGNSAPDKSGLPSDRFSAERTGGSVSTLTIQRTQQEDSAVYLCASSDPGTDDIQYFGAGTRLSVL.

The chain recombines TRBV5-1 with TRBJ2-2; 11 bases line up with TRBD2. Germline loops: CDR1 SGHRS, CDR2 YFSETQ. This CDR3 is 16 amino acids long. The V segment lost 3 bases and the J segment 5 bases; nucleotides outside the gene matches: 6. CDR3 sequence: CASSSIAGGPTGELFF. In DNA form, the CDR3 reads TGCGCCAGCAGCTCCATAGCGGGGGGGCCTACCGGGGAGCTGTTTTTT.

In its sample, this clone was seen a few times. The chain combines TRBV2 with TRBJ1-5; possibly TRBD1 for D (6 bases). Trimming took 5 bases from V and 2 from J, leaving 10 bases between them. The germline V gene encodes CDR1 SNHLY and CDR2 FYNNEI. This CDR3 has 14 residues. CDR3: CASSTGSRNQPQHF. For the CDR3, the DNA is TGTGCCAGCAGTACAGGGTCCCGCAATCAGCCCCAGCATTTT.

V gene TRBV7-9 combines with J gene TRBJ2-1; 8 bases fit TRBD1. This CDR3 comprises 15 residues. Germline V gene lookup returns CDR1 SEHNR and CDR2 FQNEAQ (reference sequence). V shed 6 bases and J 2 bases; nucleotides not matched to a gene: 6. CDR3 nucleotides: TGTGCCAGCAGAGGGACAGGAGATACCTACAATGAGCAGTTCTTC. The encoded protein is CASRGTGDTYNEQFF.

This clone has just a few counts. The V gene is TRBV19, the J gene TRBJ2-7; D is uncertain. This CDR3 region has 17 residues. Germline loops: CDR1 LNHDA, CDR2 SQIVND (reference sequence). V was shortened by 1 base and J by 0 bases, with 16 bases between the two germline ends. This CDR3 reads CASSIGRSATTSYEQYF. CDR3 bases: TGTGCCAGTAGTATAGGTCGCAGCGCCACCACCTCCTACGAGCAGTACTTC.